This T cell receptor beta chain comes out of a study of blood T cell repertoires in COVID-19. About the study: Samples of COVID-19 (acute and convalescent) were obtained from the United States, Italy and Spain. Sources were T cells, B-cell-depleted T cells, or PBMCs; the material itself was cDNA or gDNA.

The V segment lost 4 bases and the J segment 3 bases; nucleotides outside the gene matches: 4. The CDR3 is 14 residues long. Germline CDR1 SGDLS, CDR2 YYNGEE. The authors' processing: Counts of nucleated cells, estimated from reference gene primer amplification, were obtained. TCRdb keeps only in-frame clones here, not all; method: immunoSEQ multiplex PCR. From that table come the V and J calls and clone size; the DNA was used to work out D and trimming. The sample comprises approximately 220,000 clones, roughly 89% of which are singletons, and 3.5% to 4.5% rests with the top ten. V gene TRBV9 combines with J gene TRBJ1-5; 7 bases are shared with TRBD1. Material for sequencing was PBMCs or T cells enriched from blood (not recorded which). The source of this sequence is a woman between 40 and 55 years old with acute COVID-19. Here the CDR3 DNA reads TGTGCCAGCAGCATGGGACAGAACAATCAGCCCCAGCATTTT. This translates into CASSMGQNNQPQHF.